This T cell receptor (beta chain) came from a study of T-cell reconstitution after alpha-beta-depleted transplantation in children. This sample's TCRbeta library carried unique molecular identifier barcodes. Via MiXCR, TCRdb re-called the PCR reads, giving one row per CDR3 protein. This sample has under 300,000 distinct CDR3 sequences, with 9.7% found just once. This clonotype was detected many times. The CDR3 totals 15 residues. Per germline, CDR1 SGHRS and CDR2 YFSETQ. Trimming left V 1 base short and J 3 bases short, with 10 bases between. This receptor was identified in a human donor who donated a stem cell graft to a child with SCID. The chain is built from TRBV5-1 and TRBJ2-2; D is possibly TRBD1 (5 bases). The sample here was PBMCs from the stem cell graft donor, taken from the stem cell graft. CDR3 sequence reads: CASSLRQRDTGELFF. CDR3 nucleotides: TGCGCCAGCAGCTTGAGACAGAGAGACACCGGGGAGCTGTTTTTT.